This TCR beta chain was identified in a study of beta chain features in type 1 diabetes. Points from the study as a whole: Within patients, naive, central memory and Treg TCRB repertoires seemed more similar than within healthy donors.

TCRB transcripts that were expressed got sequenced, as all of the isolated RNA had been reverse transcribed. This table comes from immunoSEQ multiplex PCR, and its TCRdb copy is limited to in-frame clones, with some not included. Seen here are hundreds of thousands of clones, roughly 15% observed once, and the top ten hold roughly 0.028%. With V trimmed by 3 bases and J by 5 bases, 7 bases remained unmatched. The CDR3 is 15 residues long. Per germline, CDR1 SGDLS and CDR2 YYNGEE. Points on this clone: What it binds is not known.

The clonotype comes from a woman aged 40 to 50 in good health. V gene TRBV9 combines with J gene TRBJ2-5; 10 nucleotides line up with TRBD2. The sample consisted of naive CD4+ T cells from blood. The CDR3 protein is CASSDLSGGGETQYF. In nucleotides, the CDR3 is TGTGCCAGCAGCGACCTGAGCGGGGGGGGTGAGACCCAGTACTTC.